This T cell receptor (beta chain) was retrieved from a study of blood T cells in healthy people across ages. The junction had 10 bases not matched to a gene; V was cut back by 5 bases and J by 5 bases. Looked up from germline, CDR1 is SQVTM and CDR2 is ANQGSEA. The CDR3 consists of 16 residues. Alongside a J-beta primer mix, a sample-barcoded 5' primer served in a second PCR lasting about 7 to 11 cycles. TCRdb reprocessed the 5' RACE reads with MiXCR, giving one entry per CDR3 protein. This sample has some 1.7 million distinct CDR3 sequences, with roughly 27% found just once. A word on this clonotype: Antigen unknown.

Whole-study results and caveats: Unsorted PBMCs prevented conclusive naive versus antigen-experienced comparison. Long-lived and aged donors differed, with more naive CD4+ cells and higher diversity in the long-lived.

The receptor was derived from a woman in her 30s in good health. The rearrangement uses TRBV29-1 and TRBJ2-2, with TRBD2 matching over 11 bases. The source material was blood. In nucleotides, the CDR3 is TGCAGCGTTACCCAGGGGCTAGCGGGAGGTACCGGGGAGCTGTTTTTT. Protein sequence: CSVTQGLAGGTGELFF.